This T cell receptor beta chain was obtained from a study of neoadjuvant nivolumab and ipilimumab in lung cancer. As regards this clone: Its target is not known.

Generated by immunoSEQ multiplex PCR, the TCRdb table keeps only in-frame clones and is missing some. In the table there are some 2,200 clones, more than 75% of which are singletons. CDR1 is LGHNA, CDR2 YSLEER, per germline. The ends were cut back, 4 bases at V and 8 bases at J, with 20 bases in the middle. This CDR3 has 16 amino acids. Study observations and caveats: Higher pretherapy blood TCR richness went with higher resected-tumor richness. TCR clonality did not significantly correlate with pathologic tumor regression. Compared with tumor-adjacent uninvolved lung, resected tumors showed greater richness and clonality.

The V call is TRBV4-3, the J call TRBJ1-4; the D is unclear. The clonotype was recovered from an adult with non-small cell lung cancer. The sequencing here drew on adjacent normal lung tissue, taken after neoadjuvant nivolumab, alone or with ipilimumab, at or shortly before surgery. The CDR3 here is CASSPIHLQTGEKLFF. CDR3 bases: TGCGCCAGCAGCCCTATTCATCTTCAGACGGGGGAAAAACTGTTTTTT.